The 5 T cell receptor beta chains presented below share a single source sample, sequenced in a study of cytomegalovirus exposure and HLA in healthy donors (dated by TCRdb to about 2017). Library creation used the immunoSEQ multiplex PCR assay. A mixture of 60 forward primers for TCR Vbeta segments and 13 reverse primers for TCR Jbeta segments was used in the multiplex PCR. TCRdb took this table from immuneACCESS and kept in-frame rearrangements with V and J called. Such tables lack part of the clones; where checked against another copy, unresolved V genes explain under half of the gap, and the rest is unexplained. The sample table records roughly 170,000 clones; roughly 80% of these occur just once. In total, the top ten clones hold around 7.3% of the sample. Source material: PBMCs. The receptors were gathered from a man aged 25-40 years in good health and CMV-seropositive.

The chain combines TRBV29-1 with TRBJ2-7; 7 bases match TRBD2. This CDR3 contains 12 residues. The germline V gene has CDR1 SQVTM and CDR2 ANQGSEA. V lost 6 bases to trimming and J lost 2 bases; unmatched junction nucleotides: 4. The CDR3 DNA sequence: TGCAGCGTGAGAGCGGGGCCCTACGAGCAGTACTTC. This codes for CSVRAGPYEQYF.

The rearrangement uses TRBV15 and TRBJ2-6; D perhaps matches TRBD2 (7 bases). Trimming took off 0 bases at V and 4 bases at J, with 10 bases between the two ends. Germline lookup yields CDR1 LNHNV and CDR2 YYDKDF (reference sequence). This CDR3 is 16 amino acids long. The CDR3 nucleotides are TGTGCCACCAGCAGAGATCGGGGGGCCGGGGCCAACGTCCTGACTTTC. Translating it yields CATSRDRGAGANVLTF.

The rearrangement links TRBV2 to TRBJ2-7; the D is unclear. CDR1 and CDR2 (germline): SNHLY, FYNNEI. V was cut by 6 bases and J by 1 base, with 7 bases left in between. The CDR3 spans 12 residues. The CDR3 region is CASSAMSYEQYF. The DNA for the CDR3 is TGTGCCAGCAGCGCGATGTCCTACGAGCAGTACTTC.

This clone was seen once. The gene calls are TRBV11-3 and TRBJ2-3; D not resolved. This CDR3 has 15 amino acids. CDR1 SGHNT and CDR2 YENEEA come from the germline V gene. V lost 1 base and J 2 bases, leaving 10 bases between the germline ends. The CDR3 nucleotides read TGTGCCAGCAGCTTAGGAGCAGGATCCACAGATACGCAGTATTTT. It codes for CASSLGAGSTDTQYF.

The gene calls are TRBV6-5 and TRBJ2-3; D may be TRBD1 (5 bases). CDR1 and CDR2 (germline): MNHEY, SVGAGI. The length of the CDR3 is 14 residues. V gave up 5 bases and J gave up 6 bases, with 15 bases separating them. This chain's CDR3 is CASSPSLTADTQYF. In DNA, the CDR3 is TGTGCCAGCAGTCCCTCTTTGACAGCGGATACGCAGTATTTT.